The next 25 T cell receptor beta chains were all read from a single sample in a study of cytomegalovirus exposure and HLA in healthy donors. The PCR made use of 60 Vbeta and 13 Jbeta primers. Here immunoSEQ multiplex PCR was the method, and the copy in TCRdb shows in-frame clones only, minus some. This sample's table has approximately 110,000 clones. The sequencing sample was made of PBMCs. All receptors derive from a man aged 35 to 55 in good health and CMV-seropositive.

This chain uses TRBV7-3 with TRBJ2-1; TRBD1 matches 9 bases. This CDR3 is 13 amino acids long. V trimming: 0 bases; J trimming: 15 bases; junction bases outside the gene matches: 6. CDR1 is SGHTA and CDR2 is FQGTGA in the germline V gene. The CDR3 protein is CASSLTITGGLFF. The CDR3 DNA is TGTGCCAGCAGCTTAACGATCACAGGGGGCCTGTTCTTC.

The genes are TRBV5-1 and TRBJ2-3; a possible D gene is TRBD2 (6 bases). CDR3 size: 17 residues. CDR1 and CDR2 from the germline V gene are SGHRS and YFSETQ. Trimming left V 4 bases short and J 3 bases short, with 21 bases between. The chain's CDR3 is CASSPGEAGLLTDTQYF. The CDR3 DNA is TGCGCCAGCAGCCCCGGCGAAGCGGGTCTCTTAACAGATACGCAGTATTTT. Looking up the rest from reference TRBV5-1 and TRBJ2-3 gives the full variable domain: KAGVTQTPRYLIKTRGQQVTLSCSPISGHRSVSWYQQTPGQGLQFLFEYFSETQRNKGNFPGRFSGRQFSNSRSEMNVSTLELGDSALYLCASSPGEAGLLTDTQYFGPGTRLTVL.

The chain couples TRBV27 to TRBJ1-1, with TRBD1 as a possible D gene (6 bases). The CDR3 totals 15 residues. With 2 bases removed from V and 0 bases from J, the gap between germline ends came to 10 bases. Germline V gives CDR1 MNHEY, CDR2 SMNVEV (reference sequence). The CDR3 DNA sequence: TGTGCCAGCAGTTTAACGACAGGCATGAACACTGAAGCTTTCTTT. Protein sequence: CASSLTTGMNTEAFF.

This rearrangement joins TRBV4-1 to TRBJ2-7; TRBD2 matches 10 bases. Germline CDR1 is MGHRA and CDR2 is YSYEKL. With 4 bases clipped from V and 2 bases from J, the junction kept 8 bases outside the gene matches. The CDR3 loop spans 16 amino acids. The CDR3 here is CASSRTSSGGTYEQYF. CDR3 DNA sequence: TGCGCCAGCAGCCGAACCTCTAGCGGGGGAACCTACGAGCAGTACTTC.

Here the CDR3 reads CAWSLGQAGSNQPQHF. Here the CDR3 DNA reads TGTGCCTGGAGCCTTGGACAGGCGGGAAGCAATCAGCCCCAGCATTTT. V gene TRBV30 combines with J gene TRBJ1-5; TRBD1 aligns across 7 bases. Germline V gives CDR1 GTSNPN, CDR2 SVGIG (reference sequence). The length of the CDR3 is 16 residues. V was clipped by 3 bases and J by 1 base; unmatched bases: 9.

The chain recombines TRBV7-2 with TRBJ1-1; the D is unclear. Trimming shortened V by 1 base and J by 4 bases, and 13 bases separated the two germline ends. The CDR3 is made up of 15 amino acids. The V gene's germline CDR1 is SGHTA and CDR2 FQGNSA. CDR3 amino acids: CASSLGFGEATEAFF. CDR3 DNA sequence: TGTGCCAGCAGCTTAGGGTTCGGGGAGGCCACTGAAGCTTTCTTT.

The J gene is TRBJ2-7, the V gene TRBV11-2; no clear D gene. Trimming removed 1 base at V and 2 bases at J, with 9 bases between. Germline assignment: CDR1 SGHAT and CDR2 FQNNGV. The CDR3 loop spans 14 amino acids. In nucleotides, the CDR3 is TGTGCCAGCAGCTTAGTCAGATCAACCTACGAGCAGTACTTC. Its protein is CASSLVRSTYEQYF. The full variable domain, rest sourced from reference TRBV11-2 and TRBJ2-7, is EAGVAQSPRYKIIEKRQSVAFWCNPISGHATLYWYQQILGQGPKLLIQFQNNGVVDDSQLPKDRFSAERLKGVDSTLKIQPAKLEDSAVYLCASSLVRSTYEQYFGPGTRLTVT.

The chain employs TRBV27 and TRBJ1-5; TRBD1 might be the D (5 bases). The CDR3 has 15 amino acids. Trimming pared 3 bases from V and 4 bases from J, leaving 13 bases between. CDR1 is MNHEY, CDR2 SMNVEV, per germline (reference sequence). In DNA, the CDR3 is TGTGCCAGCAGTTTGGGGCCCGACAGAAATCAGCCCCAGCATTTT. It translates to CASSLGPDRNQPQHF.

This sequence joins TRBV27 and TRBJ2-7; no definite D call. Germline loops: CDR1 MNHEY, CDR2 SMNVEV (reference sequence). V dropped 6 bases and J dropped 4 bases, with 10 bases sitting between them. The CDR3 consists of 12 residues. Written as DNA, the CDR3 is TGTGCCAGCAGCCCCGGCGGATACGAGCAGTACTTC. This gives the protein CASSPGGYEQYF.

The chain uses TRBV9 and TRBJ2-2, with D possibly matching TRBD1 (6 bases). V was cut by 3 bases and J by 5 bases, with 11 bases left in between. This CDR3 is built from 14 residues. Germline V gene lookup returns CDR1 SGDLS and CDR2 YYNGEE. In nucleotides, the CDR3 is TGTGCCAGCAGCGCAGGACAGCCGACCGGGGAGCTGTTTTTT. Protein: CASSAGQPTGELFF.

The chain uses TRBV4-2 and TRBJ2-7, with TRBD2 matching over 13 bases. Germline V gives CDR1 LGHNA, CDR2 YNFKEQ. After removal of 2 bases from V and 4 bases from J, the junction contained 8 bases not matched to a gene. The CDR3 sequence is 17 residues long. In DNA form, the CDR3 reads TGTGCCAGCAGCCAACAGCCGGGACTAGCGGGGCAATACGAGCAGTACTTC. It codes for CASSQQPGLAGQYEQYF.

The V gene is TRBV6-5, the J gene TRBJ2-7, with 7 positions matching TRBD1. Looked up from germline, CDR1 is MNHEY and CDR2 is SVGAGI. CDR3 size: 15 residues. J gave up 3 bases and V 0 bases, and 5 bases lay outside the gene matches. The CDR3: CASSYSSTGNYEQYF. CDR3 DNA: TGTGCCAGCAGTTACTCTTCGACAGGGAACTACGAGCAGTACTTC.

The DNA for the CDR3 is TGTGCCAGCAATTTGGACAGGACGAGCTCCTACGAGCAGTACTTC. This gives the protein CASNLDRTSSYEQYF. The chain is built from TRBV6-6 and TRBJ2-7; 7 positions match TRBD1. CDR1 MNHNY and CDR2 SVGAGI come from the germline V gene (reference sequence). The CDR3 is 15 amino acids. V shed 7 bases, J shed 0 bases, and the junction held 9 bases outside the gene matches.

V is TRBV14 and J is TRBJ2-5, with TRBD2 matching over 8 bases. The CDR3 length is 21 residues. The junction had 28 bases not matched to a gene; V was cut back by 2 bases and J by 8 bases. The germline V gene has CDR1 SGHDN and CDR2 FVKESK. The CDR3 sequence: CASSQSYETSDLRIPSGTQYF. In nucleotides, the CDR3 is TGTGCCAGCAGCCAATCGTACGAGACTAGCGACCTCAGAATCCCAAGCGGAACCCAGTACTTC.

This chain joins TRBV11-1 and TRBJ1-3; D perhaps matches TRBD1 (6 bases). The CDR3 length is 15 residues. Germline-derived CDR1 and CDR2 are SGHAT and FQDESV (reference sequence). Trimming took 4 bases from V and 2 from J, leaving 12 bases between them. This chain's CDR3 is CASSSRTGTGNTIYF. CDR3 nucleotides: TGTGCCAGCAGCTCCCGAACAGGGACTGGAAACACCATATATTTT. The full variable domain, completed using reference TRBV11-1 and TRBJ1-3, is EAEVAQSPRYKITEKSQAVAFWCDPISGHATLYWYRQILGQGPELLVQFQDESVVDDSQLPKDRFSAERLKGVDSTLKIQPAELGDSAMYLCASSSRTGTGNTIYFGEGSWLTVV.

The chain carries TRBV7-2 and TRBJ2-5; 7 bases are shared with TRBD1. With the DNA end fitting TRBJ2-7 better, the J assignment may be wrong. The length of the CDR3 is 12 residues. CDR1 and CDR2 (germline): SGHTA, FQGNSA. The CDR3 region is CASSFTGVEQYF. The CDR3 coding sequence is TGTGCCAGCAGCTTCACAGGGGTCGAGCAGTACTTC.

The chain employs TRBV7-9 and TRBJ2-3; no clear D. The germline V gene encodes CDR1 SEHNR and CDR2 FQNEAQ (reference sequence). The CDR3 contains 12 residues. V was pared by 2 bases and J by 4 bases, with 4 bases between. CDR3 residues: CASSLLSDTQYF. The CDR3 nucleotides read TGTGCCAGCAGCTTACTGTCAGATACGCAGTATTTT.

This chain joins TRBV29-1 and TRBJ2-1, with D possibly matching TRBD2 (6 bases). With 5 bases removed from V and 9 bases from J, the gap between germline ends came to 11 bases. CDR1 is SQVTM and CDR2 is ANQGSEA in the germline V gene. The CDR3 runs to 11 residues. CDR3 in DNA: TGCAGCGTTTTAGCGGCGGGTGAGCAGTTCTTC. It codes for CSVLAAGEQFF.

The J gene is TRBJ1-2, the V gene TRBV19, with D maybe TRBD1 (5 bases). The V and J ends lost 3 bases and 4 bases respectively, with 12 bases between them. The CDR3 is 14 amino acids. Germline V gene data show CDR1 as LNHDA and CDR2 as SQIVND (reference sequence). The CDR3 reads CASSISGFVYGYTF. The CDR3 nucleotides are TGTGCCAGTAGTATCTCAGGGTTCGTCTATGGCTACACCTTC.

J is TRBJ2-7 and V is TRBV4-3, with D possibly TRBD1 on 6 matching bases. Germline CDR1 is LGHNA and CDR2 is YSLEER. The CDR3 is made up of 12 amino acids. V dropped 4 bases and J dropped 9 bases, with 13 bases sitting between them. The DNA of the CDR3 is TGCGCCAGCAGCCTTTTAGGGGGTCGGCAGTACTTC. It yields the protein CASSLLGGRQYF.

The rearrangement links TRBV28 to TRBJ1-2; D not resolved. V was cut by 6 bases and J by 4 bases, with 15 bases left in between. Germline-derived CDR1 and CDR2 are MDHEN and SYDVKM. This CDR3 has 14 amino acids. The CDR3: CASRAWELGYGYTF. The CDR3 DNA follows: TGTGCCAGCAGGGCGTGGGAGTTGGGCTATGGCTACACCTTC.

V is TRBV7-9 and J is TRBJ2-7, with 7 bases matching TRBD1. The CDR3 spans 15 residues. The V gene end was trimmed by 3 bases and the J gene end by 3 bases; junction bases not matched to a gene: 8. Germline V gene lookup returns CDR1 SEHNR and CDR2 FQNEAQ (reference sequence). CDR3 coding DNA: TGTGCCAGCAGCTTTTTCGTCTCAGGGGGCTACGAGCAGTACTTC. Translating it yields CASSFFVSGGYEQYF.

The chain is built from TRBV6-1 and TRBJ2-7, with D possibly being TRBD2 (6 bases). The germline V gene encodes CDR1 MNHNS and CDR2 SASEGT. V was pared by 0 bases and J by 5 bases, with 14 bases between. CDR3 length: 15 residues. The CDR3 here is CASSEAETRGDEQYF. CDR3 DNA sequence: TGTGCCAGCAGTGAAGCCGAGACTAGAGGCGACGAGCAGTACTTC.

The CDR3 DNA reads as TGTGCCAGCAGCGTAAGCGGGAGTAGGGACACCGGGGAGCTGTTTTTT. Protein product: CASSVSGSRDTGELFF. The V gene is TRBV9, the J gene TRBJ2-2; 8 bases map to TRBD2. Germline V gives CDR1 SGDLS, CDR2 YYNGEE. Unmatched junction bases numbered 5, after V lost 1 base and J lost 3 bases. This CDR3 comprises 16 residues.

V gene TRBV27 combines with J gene TRBJ2-4; perhaps TRBD1 as D (5 bases). The length of the CDR3 is 14 residues. Germline assignment: CDR1 MNHEY and CDR2 SMNVEV (reference sequence). Trimming cost V 7 bases and J 2 bases, with 12 bases left between them. CDR3 sequence (DNA): TGTGCCAGCAAACCAGACAGCACCAAAAACATTCAGTACTTC. This codes for CASKPDSTKNIQYF.